The 14 T cell receptor beta chains listed next were all sequenced from one sample in a study of control samples from healthy donors and cancer patients. Only in-frame clones appear in the TCRdb table, and some are missing; sequencing was by immunoSEQ multiplex PCR. This sample yields hundreds of thousands of clones, of which over 75% are seen a single time; about an eighth belongs to the top ten. Sequencing was done on a sample of PBMCs. Receptor source: a woman aged 60-75 years with lung cancer.

This clone was detected a few times. The V and J genes are TRBV7-8 and TRBJ2-2; D not certain. The V and J ends lost 0 bases and 6 bases respectively, with 11 bases between them. The CDR3 has 15 residues. Germline CDR1 reads SGHVS; CDR2 reads FQNEAQ. The CDR3: CASSLAIQRSGELFF. The CDR3 DNA reads as TGTGCCAGCAGCTTAGCGATCCAACGGTCCGGGGAGCTGTTTTTT.

This clone was seen more than once but under ten times. The gene calls are TRBV9 and TRBJ2-7, with D possibly matching TRBD2 (6 bases). This CDR3 comprises 14 residues. Germline lookup yields CDR1 SGDLS and CDR2 YYNGEE. The V end lost 0 bases, the J end lost 7 bases, and 14 bases lay between the germline ends. The CDR3 loop reads CASSVASAGGEQYF. DNA for the CDR3: TGTGCCAGCAGCGTAGCTAGCGCCGGCGGGGAGCAGTACTTC.

The CDR3 is CASTKIKDGSPLHF. The CDR3 coding sequence is TGTGCCAGCACCAAAATAAAAGACGGTTCACCCCTCCACTTT. The chain is built from TRBV7-8 and TRBJ1-6, with D unresolved. The CDR3 loop spans 14 amino acids. In germline, CDR1 is SGHVS, CDR2 FQNEAQ. Trimming shortened V by 7 bases and J by 9 bases, and 16 bases separated the two germline ends. Drawing the rest from reference TRBV7-8 and TRBJ1-6, the complete variable domain is GAGVSQSPRYKVAKRGQDVALRCDPISGHVSLFWYQQALGQGPEFLTYFQNEAQLDKSGLPSDRFFAERPEGSVSTLKIQRTQQEDSAVYLCASTKIKDGSPLHFGNGTRLTVT.

The V and J genes are TRBV30 and TRBJ2-7; D is uncertain. The CDR3 has 11 residues. V lost 3 bases to trimming and J lost 4 bases, with 7 bases between them. Germline values: CDR1 GTSNPN, CDR2 SVGIG (reference sequence). This CDR3 is CAWRDGYEQYF. Written as DNA, the CDR3 is TGTGCCTGGAGAGACGGGTACGAGCAGTACTTC.

This sequence joins TRBV5-1 and TRBJ1-2; D possibly corresponds to TRBD1 (5 bases). Germline CDR1 and CDR2: SGHRS and YFSETQ. CDR3 length equals 12 residues. The V gene lost 10 bases and the J gene lost 0 bases, with 10 bases spanning the gap. The DNA for the CDR3 is TGCGCCTCCAGGGCTACTAACTATGGCTACACCTTC. Residues: CASRATNYGYTF.

The J gene is TRBJ2-7, the V gene TRBV11-2; D remains unclear. V lost 5 bases and J lost 1, with 9 bases in between. The CDR3 is 13 amino acids. The germline V gene encodes CDR1 SGHAT and CDR2 FQNNGV. In DNA, the CDR3 is TGTGCCAGCAGCAAAGGCGGATCCTACGAGCAGTACTTC. Translated: CASSKGGSYEQYF.

This sequence joins TRBV18 and TRBJ1-2; 7 nucleotides line up with TRBD1. CDR3 length: 15 amino acids. Germline assignment: CDR1 KGHSH and CDR2 LQKENI. The V and J ends lost 5 bases and 4 bases, in that order; junction bases with no gene match: 10. CDR3 nucleotides: TGTGCCAGCTCAAGCGAGGGACAGATCGGCTATGGCTACACCTTC. Amino acid sequence: CASSSEGQIGYGYTF.

The rearrangement links TRBV20-1 to TRBJ1-1; D not resolved. This CDR3 comprises 11 residues. Germline V gene data show CDR1 as DFQATT and CDR2 as SNEGSKA (reference sequence). The V end lost 0 bases, the J end lost 10 bases, and 9 bases lay between the germline ends. Here the CDR3 reads CSARERIGAFF. As DNA, the CDR3 is TGCAGTGCTAGAGAGCGCATTGGAGCTTTCTTT.

To note about this clone: The sample has other DNA sequences that encode this CDR3 too. The rearrangement uses TRBV10-1 and TRBJ2-7; 8 bases are shared with TRBD1. V lost 1 base to trimming and J lost 3 bases; unmatched junction nucleotides: 5. The germline gives CDR1 WNHNN, CDR2 SYGVQD (reference sequence). The CDR3 sequence is 15 residues long. The CDR3 reads CASSELAGGGYEQYF. The CDR3, as DNA: TGCGCCAGCAGTGAGTTGGCAGGGGGCGGCTACGAGCAGTACTTC.

The chain uses TRBV6-5 and TRBJ1-4, with D perhaps TRBD1 (6 bases). This CDR3 is 13 amino acids long. With 4 bases removed from V and 11 bases from J, the gap between germline ends came to 14 bases. CDR1 and CDR2 (germline): MNHEY, SVGAGI. The CDR3 nucleotides are TGTGCCAGCAGTTTGGATTACAGGGAGAAACTGTTTTTT. The encoded protein is CASSLDYREKLFF.

The chain joins TRBV5-1 to TRBJ2-1; 11 bases align to TRBD2. The CDR3 contains 17 residues. Germline CDR1 is SGHRS and CDR2 is YFSETQ. Losses at the gene ends were 4 bases for V and 2 bases for J; bases not matched to a gene: 8. The CDR3 protein is CASSRASSGRPYNEQFF. DNA for the CDR3: TGCGCCAGCAGCCGGGCGTCTAGCGGGAGGCCCTACAATGAGCAGTTCTTC.

V and J are TRBV6-6 and TRBJ1-2; D may be TRBD1 (6 bases). Germline CDR1 is MNHNY and CDR2 is SVGAGI (reference sequence). V was cut by 0 bases and J by 5 bases, with 16 bases left in between. This CDR3 spans 16 amino acids. CDR3 sequence: CASSYSGGSARYGYTF. The CDR3 DNA follows: TGTGCCAGCAGTTACTCGGGGGGCTCGGCCCGATATGGCTACACCTTC.

This chain joins TRBV6-5 and TRBJ2-2, with TRBD1 identical over 8 bases. The CDR3 has 16 residues. V trimming: 2 bases; J trimming: 0 bases; junction bases outside the gene matches: 2. Germline V gene data show CDR1 as MNHEY and CDR2 as SVGAGI. In nucleotides, the CDR3 is TGTGCCAGCAGTTACCAGACAGGGGCGAACACCGGGGAGCTGTTTTTT. Its protein is CASSYQTGANTGELFF.

V is TRBV11-2 and J is TRBJ2-7; 11 positions match TRBD1. The CDR3 is 16 amino acids. CDR1 SGHAT and CDR2 FQNNGV come from the germline V gene. Losses at the gene ends were 5 bases for V and 2 bases for J; bases not matched to a gene: 8. The CDR3, as DNA: TGTGCCAGCAGCCCCCCGGACAGGGGGCCGCCCTACGAGCAGTACTTC. Protein product: CASSPPDRGPPYEQYF. The variable domain in full, completed from reference TRBV11-2 and TRBJ2-7, reads EAGVAQSPRYKIIEKRQSVAFWCNPISGHATLYWYQQILGQGPKLLIQFQNNGVVDDSQLPKDRFSAERLKGVDSTLKIQPAKLEDSAVYLCASSPPDRGPPYEQYFGPGTRLTVT.